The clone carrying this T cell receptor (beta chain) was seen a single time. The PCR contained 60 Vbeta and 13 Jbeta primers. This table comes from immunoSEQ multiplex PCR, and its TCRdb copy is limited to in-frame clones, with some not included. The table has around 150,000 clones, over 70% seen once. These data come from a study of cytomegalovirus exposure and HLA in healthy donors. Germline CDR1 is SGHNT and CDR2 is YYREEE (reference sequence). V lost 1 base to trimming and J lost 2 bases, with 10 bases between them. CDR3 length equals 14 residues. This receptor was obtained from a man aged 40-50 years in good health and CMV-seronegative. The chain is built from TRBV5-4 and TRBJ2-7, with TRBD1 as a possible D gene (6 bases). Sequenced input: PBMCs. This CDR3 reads CASSLRGGPYEQYF. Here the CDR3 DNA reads TGTGCCAGCAGCTTGAGAGGGGGTCCCTACGAGCAGTACTTC.